Below are 15 T cell receptor beta chains sequenced from a single sample in a study of blood T cell repertoires in COVID-19. Repertoires were generated with immunoSEQ multiplex PCR, while TCRdb's copy carries only in-frame clones and drops some. The repertoire holds about 62,000 clones, with 76% as singletons. The sample taken for sequencing was peripheral blood. These TCRs come from a woman in her 50s with active or convalescent COVID-19.

The gene calls are TRBV5-1 and TRBJ1-4; D not resolved. Deletions cut 2 bases from V and 3 bases from J, with 8 bases between. This CDR3 has 14 residues. The germline V gene encodes CDR1 SGHRS and CDR2 YFSETQ. CDR3 nucleotides: TGCGCCAGCAGCTTCCGGGATCCTAATGAAAAACTGTTTTTT. Translation: CASSFRDPNEKLFF.

V and J are TRBV5-1 and TRBJ2-5; 7 bases agree with TRBD2. The CDR3 is 15 residues long. Per the germline V gene, CDR1 is SGHRS and CDR2 is YFSETQ. The junction had 6 bases not matched to a gene; V was cut back by 4 bases and J by 0 bases. The CDR3, as DNA: TGCGCCAGCAGCGCTAGCGGTTGGTACCAAGAGACCCAGTACTTC. Translating gives CASSASGWYQETQYF.

The chain employs TRBV19 and TRBJ1-1; 8 nucleotides agree with TRBD1. This CDR3 has 15 residues. V dropped 5 bases and J dropped 6; count of bases not matched to a gene: 11. Looked up from germline, CDR1 is LNHDA and CDR2 is SQIVND (reference sequence). CDR3 DNA: TGTGCCAGTAGTGGAACAGGGGGGAGTTCCGCTGAAGCTTTCTTT. Translated, it gives CASSGTGGSSAEAFF.

The gene calls are TRBV6-6 and TRBJ1-5, with D unresolved. V was trimmed by 6 bases and J by 7 bases, leaving 16 bases between them. CDR3 length: 14 residues. Per the germline V gene, CDR1 is MNHNY and CDR2 is SVGAGI (reference sequence). CDR3 nucleotides: TGTGCCAGCAGCCGTTCCGGAGGCCCACAGCCCCAGCATTTT. Translation gives CASSRSGGPQPQHF.

This chain uses TRBV6-6 with TRBJ2-3, with 12 bases lining up with TRBD2. Germline V gene data show CDR1 as MNHNY and CDR2 as SVGAGI (reference sequence). V dropped 7 bases and J dropped 11; count of bases not matched to a gene: 7. CDR3 length: 13 residues. The CDR3 coding sequence is TGTGCCAGCACCCAGTGGACTAGCGGGGAGCAGTATTTT. This encodes CASTQWTSGEQYF.

The chain couples TRBV14 to TRBJ1-2; D uncertain. V lost 1 base and J lost 3, with 6 bases in between. Germline values: CDR1 SGHDN, CDR2 FVKESK. The length of the CDR3 is 13 residues. As DNA, the CDR3 is TGTGCCAGCAGCCAAGGAGTTTACTATGGCTACACCTTC. It translates to CASSQGVYYGYTF.

Regarding this clone: This CDR3 is also generated by other DNA sequences in the sample. V gene TRBV11-2 combines with J gene TRBJ1-1; D is unresolved. CDR3 length: 13 amino acids. V lost 5 bases and J 1 base, leaving 8 bases between the germline ends. Germline CDR1 and CDR2: SGHAT and FQNNGV. The CDR3 nucleotides read TGTGCCAGCAGCCCAGACACGAACACTGAAGCTTTCTTT. Amino acids: CASSPDTNTEAFF.

With regard to this clone: Other nucleotide sequences from this sample produce the same CDR3. The chain couples TRBV5-1 to TRBJ1-2; 11 bases are shared with TRBD1. The CDR3 has 13 amino acids. After removal of 3 bases from V and 8 bases from J, the junction contained 3 bases not matched to a gene. Germline CDR1 SGHRS, CDR2 YFSETQ. The chain's CDR3 is CASSSGTGGGYTF. As DNA, the CDR3 is TGCGCCAGCAGCTCGGGGACAGGGGGAGGCTACACCTTC.

The rearrangement uses TRBV5-1 and TRBJ2-1; 7 bases match TRBD1. This CDR3 region has 14 residues. Germline V gives CDR1 SGHRS, CDR2 YFSETQ. V lost 4 bases and J lost 0; bases outside the gene matches: 1. The CDR3 loop is CASSGTDSYNEQFF. The CDR3, as DNA: TGCGCCAGCAGCGGGACAGACTCCTACAATGAGCAGTTCTTC. The whole variable domain, remainder taken from reference TRBV5-1 and TRBJ2-1, is KAGVTQTPRYLIKTRGQQVTLSCSPISGHRSVSWYQQTPGQGLQFLFEYFSETQRNKGNFPGRFSGRQFSNSRSEMNVSTLELGDSALYLCASSGTDSYNEQFFGPGTRLTVL.

In this sample, this clone turned up once. The chain uses TRBV9 and TRBJ1-4; the D gene is possibly TRBD1 (6 bases). V lost 3 bases and J 6 bases, leaving 15 bases between the germline ends. Looked up from germline, CDR1 is SGDLS and CDR2 is YYNGEE. This CDR3 region has 15 residues. The DNA for the CDR3 is TGTGCCAGCAGCGGAAAACAGGGCCCAGATGAAAAACTGTTTTTT. As protein: CASSGKQGPDEKLFF. Looking up the rest from reference TRBV9 and TRBJ1-4 gives the full variable domain: DSGVTQTPKHLITATGQRVTLRCSPRSGDLSVYWYQQSLDQGLQFLIQYYNGEERAKGNILERFSAQQFPDLHSELNLSSLELGDSALYFCASSGKQGPDEKLFFGSGTQLSVL.

J is TRBJ2-1 and V is TRBV4-1, with 7 nucleotides matching TRBD2. Germline V gene lookup returns CDR1 MGHRA and CDR2 YSYEKL. Losses at the gene ends were 4 bases for V and 2 bases for J; bases not matched to a gene: 5. The CDR3 covers 15 residues. This CDR3 is CASSRGTSAYNEQFF. CDR3 bases: TGCGCCAGCAGCCGAGGCACTAGCGCCTACAATGAGCAGTTCTTC.

The chain couples TRBV7-3 to TRBJ2-5; D perhaps matches TRBD1 (6 bases). V was cut by 5 bases and J by 2 bases, with 15 bases left in between. Per the germline V gene, CDR1 is SGHTA and CDR2 is FQGTGA. The CDR3 runs 15 residues. The CDR3 sequence is CASSPTGFGQETQYF. For the CDR3, the DNA is TGTGCCAGCAGCCCCACAGGGTTCGGGCAAGAGACCCAGTACTTC.

The chain couples TRBV7-8 to TRBJ1-2; D ambiguous. The germline V gene has CDR1 SGHVS and CDR2 FQNEAQ. V dropped 2 bases and J dropped 3 bases, with 7 bases sitting between them. CDR3 length: 13 amino acids. The CDR3 here is CASSLFSDYGYTF. The CDR3 DNA follows: TGTGCCAGCAGCTTATTTAGTGACTATGGCTACACCTTC.

This clone occurred a few times. V usage is TRBV6-6 and J usage is TRBJ2-7; tentative D call: TRBD1 (5 bases). Trimming removed 4 bases from V and 2 bases from J, with 18 bases in between. Germline V CDR1 and CDR2: MNHNY, SVGAGI (reference sequence). The CDR3 has 16 residues. For the CDR3, the DNA is TGTGCCAGCAGTTCGCCCCGAACACAGGCACCCTACGAGCAGTACTTC. This translates into CASSSPRTQAPYEQYF.

The chain combines TRBV3-1 (or the pseudogene TRBV3-2) with TRBJ2-3, with TRBD2 matching 8 bases. The V and J ends lost 2 bases and 0 bases, in that order; junction bases with no gene match: 7. The CDR3 covers 17 residues. Per the germline V gene, CDR1 is LGHDT and CDR2 is YNNKEL (reference sequence). The CDR3, as DNA: TGTGCCAGCAGCCAAAAGAGGGTAGCGGGAAGCACAGATACGCAGTATTTT. Translating it yields CASSQKRVAGSTDTQYF.